This T cell receptor beta chain was identified in a study of blood T cell repertoires in COVID-19. Study overall: The United States, Italy and Spain provided the acute and convalescent COVID-19 samples. Sources were T cells, B-cell-depleted T cells, or PBMCs; the material itself was cDNA or gDNA.

Germline V lookup: CDR1 SGHAT, CDR2 FQNNGV. This CDR3 is 17 amino acids long. V was pared by 0 bases and J by 4 bases, with 7 bases of the junction left unmatched. How the authors handled the data: Reference gene primer amplification in the assay estimated nucleated cell counts. TCRdb's table, derived via immunoSEQ multiplex PCR, lists solely in-frame clones and lacks some. V, J and clone size are taken as reported in that table, and D and trimming were inferred from the DNA itself. The data show approximately 390,000 clones, about 87% seen once. This clone showed up just once. Specimen: peripheral blood. This receptor was taken from a woman aged 60-75 years with COVID-19, enrolled during active disease. V gene TRBV11-2 combines with J gene TRBJ1-5; 9 positions match TRBD1. The chain's CDR3 is CASSLDYRGLRNQPQHF. In nucleotides, the CDR3 is TGTGCCAGCAGCTTAGACTACAGGGGGCTGAGGAATCAGCCCCAGCATTTT. The full variable domain, in which reference TRBV11-2 and TRBJ1-5 provide the parts outside the CDR3, is EAGVAQSPRYKIIEKRQSVAFWCNPISGHATLYWYQQILGQGPKLLIQFQNNGVVDDSQLPKDRFSAERLKGVDSTLKIQPAKLEDSAVYLCASSLDYRGLRNQPQHFGDGTRLSIL.